A selection of T cell receptor beta chains follows, all from one sample in a study of cytotoxic CD8 clonotypes in ibrutinib-treated CLL. Clones were read by immunoSEQ multiplex PCR, and TCRdb kept only the in-frame ones, dropping some. The sample comprises about 63,000 clones, around 68% of which are singletons, and around two fifths rests with the top ten. The material sequenced was PBMCs, taken after 12 months of ibrutinib treatment. These receptors all stem from a human donor with chronic lymphocytic leukemia. CDR3s include the opening cysteine and the closing phenylalanine or tryptophan. A D gene is named only where the DNA matches it firmly. Clone size is given for some rows only: seen once, a few or many times, or a class if the clone is expanded.

>TRBV5-1|TRBD1|15|TRBJ2-2|NA
TGCGCCAGCAGCGCGGGGACAGGGGGCGCCGGGGAGCTGTTTTTT
CASSAGTGGAGELFF
>TRBV30|NA|14|TRBJ1-3|once
TGTGCCTGGAGTCCTGGGAGCTCTGGAAACACCATATATTTT
CAWSPGSSGNTIYF
>TRBV15|NA|13|TRBJ1-3|NA
TGTGCCACCAGTCCGGACAGCGGAAACACCATATATTTT
CATSPDSGNTIYF
>TRBV6-5|NA|16|TRBJ2-6|few
TGTGCCAGCAGTTACTCCGAAATCTCTGGGGCCAACGTCCTGACTTTC
CASSYSEISGANVLTF
>TRBV18|TRBD1|16|TRBJ1-1|NA
TGTGCCAGCTCACCACCCACAGGGGTTGAAGGCACTGAAGCTTTCTTT
CASSPPTGVEGTEAFF
>TRBV18|TRBD1|15|TRBJ1-4|NA
TGTGCCAGCTCTCCCCGACAGGGCCATAATGAAAAACTGTTTTTT
CASSPRQGHNEKLFF
>TRBV28|NA|13|TRBJ2-1|NA
TGTGCCAGTGGACAGAATTTTCACAATGAGCAGTTCTTC
CASGQNFHNEQFF
>TRBV7-3|TRBD1|15|TRBJ1-3|NA
TGTGCCAGCAGCTTAAACAGGGGCGCTGGAAACACCATATATTTT
CASSLNRGAGNTIYF
>TRBV18|NA|16|TRBJ2-5|NA
TGTGCCAGCTCACCCCCGGCCGAGGGCGTAGGCGGGACCCAGTACTTC
CASSPPAEGVGGTQYF
>TRBV7-6|NA|13|TRBJ2-7|NA
TGTGCCAGCAGCTTCGCAGACTCCTACGAGCAGTACTTC
CASSFADSYEQYF
>TRBV25-1|TRBD1|15|TRBJ1-5|NA
TGTGCCAGCAGCGAACAGGGGCATAGCAATCAGCCCCAGCATTTT
CASSEQGHSNQPQHF
>TRBV6-1|NA|15|TRBJ2-3|NA
TGTGCCAGCAGTGAGTCCAGGGGTCGAACAGATACGCAGTATTTT
CASSESRGRTDTQYF
>TRBV4-2|TRBD2|18|TRBJ2-7|few
TGTGCCAGCAGCCAGGCGACTAGCGGGATTGGGAGCTCCTACGAGCAGTACTTC
CASSQATSGIGSSYEQYF
>TRBV4-1|NA|15|TRBJ2-5|NA
TGCGCCAGCAGCCAAGGCCCAGGGAGTAAAGAGACCCAGTACTTC
CASSQGPGSKETQYF